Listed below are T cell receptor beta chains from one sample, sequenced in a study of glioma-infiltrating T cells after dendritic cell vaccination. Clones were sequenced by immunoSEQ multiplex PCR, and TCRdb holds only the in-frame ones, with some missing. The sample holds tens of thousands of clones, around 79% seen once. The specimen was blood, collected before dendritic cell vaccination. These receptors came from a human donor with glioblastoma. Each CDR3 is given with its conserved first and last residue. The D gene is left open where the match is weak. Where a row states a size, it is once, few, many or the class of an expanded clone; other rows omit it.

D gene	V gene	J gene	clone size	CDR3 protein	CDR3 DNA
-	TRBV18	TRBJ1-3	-	CASSPQGGNTIYF	TGTGCCAGCTCACCCCAGGGAGGAAACACCATATATTTT
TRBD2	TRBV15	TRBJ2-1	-	CATSSPLAGGTNEQFF	TGTGCCACCAGCTCCCCACTAGCGGGAGGGACCAATGAGCAGTTCTTC
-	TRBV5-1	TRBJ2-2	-	CASSSMRRANTGELFF	TGCGCCAGCAGCTCCATGAGGCGCGCGAACACCGGGGAGCTGTTTTTT
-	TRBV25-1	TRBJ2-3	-	CASSVATDTQYF	TGTGCCAGCAGTGTAGCGACAGATACGCAGTATTTT
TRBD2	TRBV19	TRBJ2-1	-	CASSPDSGRALNEQFF	TGTGCCAGTAGTCCCGATAGCGGGAGGGCCCTCAATGAGCAGTTCTTC
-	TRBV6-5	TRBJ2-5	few	CASSYSIQQAGTQYF	TGTGCCAGCAGTTACTCGATACAGCAGGCAGGGACCCAGTACTTC
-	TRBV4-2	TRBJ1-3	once	CASSQATGQGSGNTIYF	TGTGCCAGCAGCCAGGCGACGGGACAAGGCTCTGGAAACACCATATATTTT
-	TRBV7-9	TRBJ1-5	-	CASSRQDNQPQHF	TGTGCCAGCAGCCGACAGGACAATCAGCCCCAGCATTTT
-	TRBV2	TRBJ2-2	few	CAGRTILTTGELFF	TGTGCCGGTAGGACAATCCTGACGACCGGGGAGCTGTTTTTT
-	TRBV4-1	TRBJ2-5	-	CASSQDLLGVTAGTQYF	TGCGCCAGCAGCCAAGACCTGCTGGGCGTGACCGCAGGGACCCAGTACTTC
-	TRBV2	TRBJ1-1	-	CASSLRGLNTEAFF	TGTGCCAGCAGCCTCCGGGGTTTGAACACTGAAGCTTTCTTT
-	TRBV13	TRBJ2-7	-	CASSFSTSLGEGYEQYF	TGTGCCAGCAGCTTCTCTACCTCTTTGGGTGAGGGCTACGAGCAGTACTTC
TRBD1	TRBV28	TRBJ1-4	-	CASRSTGTVRNEKLFF	TGTGCCAGCAGATCGACCGGGACAGTTCGTAATGAAAAACTGTTTTTT
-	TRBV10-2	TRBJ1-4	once	CASSESGGLRLTGNEKLFF	TGCGCCAGCAGTGAGTCGGGAGGTCTCCGACTCACGGGGAATGAAAAACTGTTTTTT
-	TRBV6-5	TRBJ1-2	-	CASSYSSPVGGYTF	TGTGCCAGCAGTTACTCGTCTCCCGTCGGTGGCTACACCTTC
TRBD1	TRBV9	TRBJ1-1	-	CASSVEGQGSQNTEAFF	TGTGCCAGCAGCGTAGAAGGACAGGGGTCTCAGAACACTGAAGCTTTCTTT
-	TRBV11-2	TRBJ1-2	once	CASSSLRRPYGYTF	TGTGCCAGCAGCTCCCTGCGGCGGCCCTATGGCTACACCTTC
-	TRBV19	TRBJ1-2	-	CATYDYGYTF	TGTGCCACCTATGACTATGGCTACACCTTC
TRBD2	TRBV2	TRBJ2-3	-	CASSLKPGLAGDTQYF	TGTGCCAGCAGTTTAAAACCGGGACTAGCGGGAGATACGCAGTATTTT
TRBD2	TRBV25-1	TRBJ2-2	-	CASSKAGGRDGELFF	TGTGCCAGCAGTAAAGCGGGGGGGCGGGACGGGGAGCTGTTTTTT
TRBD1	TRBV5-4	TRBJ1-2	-	CASSLDRGRGSRGYTF	TGTGCCAGCAGCTTGGACAGGGGGCGCGGGTCACGGGGCTACACCTTT
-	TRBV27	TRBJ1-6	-	CASSFSATENSPLHF	TGTGCCAGCAGTTTTTCCGCGACAGAAAATTCACCCCTCCACTTT
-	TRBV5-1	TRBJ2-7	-	CASSLVERGSYEQYF	TGCGCCAGCAGCTTAGTGGAAAGGGGCTCCTACGAGCAGTACTTC
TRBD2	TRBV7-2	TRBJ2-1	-	CASSLGMWRLAGSYNEQFF	TGTGCCAGCAGCTTAGGAATGTGGAGACTAGCGGGCTCCTACAATGAGCAGTTCTTC
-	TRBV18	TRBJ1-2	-	CASSPARAGVNYGYTF	TGTGCCAGCTCACCGGCCAGGGCAGGGGTGAACTATGGCTACACCTTC
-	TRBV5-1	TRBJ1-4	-	CASSWGGSGNEKLFF	TGCGCCAGCAGCTGGGGGGGCTCGGGTAATGAAAAACTGTTTTTT
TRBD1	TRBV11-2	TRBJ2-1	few	CASTPPGTGGSNEQFF	TGTGCCAGCACCCCTCCCGGGACAGGGGGATCCAATGAGCAGTTCTTC
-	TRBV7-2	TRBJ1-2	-	CASSLTPAARINYGYTF	TGTGCCAGCAGCTTAACCCCGGCCGCCAGGATCAACTATGGCTACACCTTC
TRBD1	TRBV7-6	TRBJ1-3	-	CASSLAPGGSGNTIYF	TGTGCCAGCAGCTTAGCGCCAGGGGGCTCTGGAAACACCATATATTTT
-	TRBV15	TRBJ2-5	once	CATQGQQRQSAGETQYF	TGTGCGACCCAGGGCCAGCAGAGACAGTCCGCGGGGGAGACCCAGTACTTC
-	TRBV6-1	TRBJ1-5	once	CASSDGGVSNQPQHF	TGTGCCAGCAGTGATGGAGGAGTAAGCAATCAGCCCCAGCATTTT
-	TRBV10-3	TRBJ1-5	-	CASGDSNQPQHF	TGTGCTTCCGGAGATAGCAATCAGCCCCAGCATTTT
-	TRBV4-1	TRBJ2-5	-	CASSQEYQVISLQETQYF	TGCGCCAGCAGCCAAGAATATCAGGTTATTTCCCTCCAAGAGACCCAGTACTTC
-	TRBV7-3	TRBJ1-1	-	CASSLTPRTEAFF	TGTGCCAGCAGCTTAACCCCCAGGACTGAAGCTTTCTTT
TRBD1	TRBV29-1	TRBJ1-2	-	CSVDAGQAGYTF	TGCAGCGTTGATGCCGGACAGGCGGGCTACACCTTC
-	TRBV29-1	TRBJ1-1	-	CSVESIQNTEAFF	TGCAGCGTTGAGTCGATACAGAACACTGAAGCTTTCTTT
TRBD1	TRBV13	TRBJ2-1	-	CASSLGDRGGDEQFF	TGTGCCAGCAGCTTAGGAGACAGGGGTGGGGATGAGCAGTTCTTC
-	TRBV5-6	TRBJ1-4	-	CASSPSRGTNEKLFF	TGTGCCAGCAGCCCCAGTAGGGGAACTAATGAAAAACTGTTTTTT
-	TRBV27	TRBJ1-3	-	CASSFRGESGNTIYF	TGTGCCAGCAGTTTTCGGGGGGAGTCTGGAAACACCATATATTTT
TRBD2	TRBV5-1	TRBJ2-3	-	CASSRGTSGSRDTQYF	TGCGCCAGCAGCCGAGGGACTAGCGGGAGTAGGGATACGCAGTATTTT
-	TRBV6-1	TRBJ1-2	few	CASSETGGGAPYGYTF	TGTGCCAGCAGTGAGACCGGGGGAGGTGCGCCCTATGGCTACACCTTC
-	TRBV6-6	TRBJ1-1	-	CASSGLQGNTEAFF	TGTGCCAGCAGTGGGCTACAGGGGAACACTGAAGCTTTCTTT
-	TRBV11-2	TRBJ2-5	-	CASSVNPREQETQYF	TGTGCCAGCAGCGTAAACCCCCGGGAGCAAGAGACCCAGTACTTC
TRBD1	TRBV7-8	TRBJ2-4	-	CASSRGQGIGDIQYF	TGTGCCAGCAGCAGGGGACAGGGGATTGGGGACATTCAGTACTTC
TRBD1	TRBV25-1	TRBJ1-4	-	CASSESGGRVNEKLFF	TGTGCCAGCAGTGAATCAGGGGGCAGGGTTAATGAAAAACTGTTTTTT
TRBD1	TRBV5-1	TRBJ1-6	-	CASSPGQAGISPLHF	TGCGCCAGCAGCCCAGGACAGGCCGGGATTTCACCCCTCCACTTT
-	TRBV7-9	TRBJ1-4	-	CASTRGDGYEKLFF	TGTGCCAGCACCCGGGGAGACGGATATGAAAAACTGTTTTTT
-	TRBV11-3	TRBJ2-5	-	CASSLDAQTQYF	TGTGCCAGCAGCTTAGATGCGCAGACCCAGTACTTC
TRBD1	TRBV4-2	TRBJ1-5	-	CASSPGTGRDQPQHF	TGTGCCAGCAGCCCCGGGACAGGTAGGGATCAGCCCCAGCATTTT
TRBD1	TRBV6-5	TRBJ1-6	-	CASSGTGDNSPLHF	TGTGCCAGCAGTGGGACAGGGGATAATTCACCCCTCCACTTT
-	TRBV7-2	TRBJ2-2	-	CASSLDPGFTGELFF	TGTGCCAGCAGCTTAGATCCAGGGTTCACCGGGGAGCTGTTTTTT
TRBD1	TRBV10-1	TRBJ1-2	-	CASRGTAHGYTF	TGCGCCAGCAGAGGGACAGCTCATGGCTACACCTTC
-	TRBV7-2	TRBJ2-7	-	CASSPGRGLTYEQYF	TGTGCCAGCAGCCCGGGCCGGGGTCTTACCTACGAGCAGTACTTC
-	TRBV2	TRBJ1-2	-	CASRPDSYGYTF	TGTGCCAGCAGGCCGGACAGCTATGGCTACACCTTC